This T cell receptor beta chain is drawn from a study of T cell responses to AZD1222 COVID-19 vaccine. V gave up 8 bases and J gave up 6 bases; unmatched junction bases: 13. CDR3 size: 15 residues. Germline V lookup: CDR1 SGDLS, CDR2 YYNGEE. There are a few counts of this clone. Profiled with immunoSEQ multiplex PCR; TCRdb holds only in-frame clones, not every one. The data hold around 100,000 clones, with nearly 90% observed a single time. Sequencing used peripheral blood, obtained on day 0 of AZD1222 vaccination. The receptor comes from an adult in good health. V usage is TRBV9 and J usage is TRBJ2-1, with 8 bases fitting TRBD2. This CDR3 reads CASTRPGLGSNEQFF. The DNA for the CDR3 is TGTGCCAGTACTCGGCCGGGACTAGGGTCCAATGAGCAGTTCTTC.